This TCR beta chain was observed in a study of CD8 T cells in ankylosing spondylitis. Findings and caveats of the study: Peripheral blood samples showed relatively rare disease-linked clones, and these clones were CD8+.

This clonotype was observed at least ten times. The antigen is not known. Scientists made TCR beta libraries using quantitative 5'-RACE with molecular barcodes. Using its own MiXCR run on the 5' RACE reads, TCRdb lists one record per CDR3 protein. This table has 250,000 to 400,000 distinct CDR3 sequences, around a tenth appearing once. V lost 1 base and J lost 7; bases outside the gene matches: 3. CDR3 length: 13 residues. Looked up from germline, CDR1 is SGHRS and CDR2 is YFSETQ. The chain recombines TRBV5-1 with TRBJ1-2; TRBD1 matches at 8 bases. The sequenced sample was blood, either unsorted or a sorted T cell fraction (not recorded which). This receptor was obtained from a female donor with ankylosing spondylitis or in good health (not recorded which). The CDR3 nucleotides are TGCGCCAGCAGCTTGAGAGACAGGGGTGGCTACACCTTC. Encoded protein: CASSLRDRGGYTF.